One T cell receptor (beta chain) is described in this entry. Its antigen is still unknown. No clone much larger than this one lies a single base away; base qualities are absent. The entry originates in a study of Tregs in tolerant kidney transplant recipients (dated by TCRdb to between 2018 and 2020). At the level of the whole study: The transplants used related donors along with nonmyeloablative bone marrow transplantation, and in the human trials mixed chimerism was transient. TCRbeta sequencing was used in the study to identify donor-specific regulatory T cells before combined kidney and bone marrow transplantation, and the identified cells were then tracked after transplant.

The intended sense of this specimen's time point label: blood sample drawn before combined kidney and bone marrow transplant. Thawed PBMCs were FACS-sorted into unstimulated Tregs (CD4+CD25+CD127-), CD4+ non-Tregs (CD4+CD25-), CD4 cells and CD8 cells. Thawed PBMCs were rested overnight at 37 degrees C with 150 to 200 IU/ml IL-2 before Treg sorting. The patients were several recipients of combined kidney and bone marrow transplants from the ITN036ST trial, and samples were available only from these trial subjects. Healthy control blood was processed by Ficoll density gradient to PBMCs and cryopreserved; patient PBMCs were collected before and after transplant. For TCRbeta CDR3 sequencing, genomic DNA from the sorted cells was extracted using the QIAGEN DNeasy Blood and Tissue Kit. High-throughput TCRbeta CDR3 sequencing, which included PCR amplification with bias correction and internal controls, was done commercially through immunoSEQ. Per the source publication's procedure: Unique productive TCRbeta sequences were defined by CDR3 nucleotide sequence when primers matched and otherwise by CDR3 amino acid sequence together with Vbeta and Jbeta genes. To correct sorting error, sequences shared between sorted populations at a frequency ratio of 2:1 or less were removed; the rest were assigned to the higher population. Donor-reactive sequences were defined as at least 5-fold expanded in CFSE-low cells versus unstimulated cells, with frequency of at least 0.01% in CFSE-low cells. Jensen-Shannon divergence calculated on the top 100 TCRbeta sequences ranked by frequency was used to measure repertoire divergence. When a sample had multiple sequencing runs, each run was corrected for sorting error separately and the runs were then pooled. This immuneACCESS table, as held by TCRdb, lists in-frame sequences with V and J called but not all clones. Of the missing ones, under half trace to an unresolved V gene in checked studies; the others have no known cause. Clone size and V and J calls were adopted from that table, with D and trimming inferred from the DNA. Here the sample has approximately 60,000 clones; 98% occur a single time. Around 0.34% of the sample comes from the top ten.

On the study overall, not on this receptor specifically: In tolerant patients, the expansion of donor-specific Tregs was greater than global Treg expansion, suggesting that the expansion was antigen-driven rather than nonspecific. The most biologically relevant and donor-specific TCRbeta repertoire appeared to be identified by expanding Tregs with activated donor B cells. Biological reproducibility was not examined directly, but technical replication error appeared to be minimal. Because only a small number of patients were included, the study had limitations, and the results will need to be validated in larger populations as well as under other immunosuppression protocols. For some patients, the PCR primers changed as time went on, which meant samples from those patients could not be compared with one another at the nucleotide level.

The clonotype comes from a human donor who received a combined kidney and bone marrow transplant. The source material was Tregs from blood, sampled before the transplant.

This receptor carries the CDR3 CASSSEGGGGAYNEQFF. The base sequence is TGTGCCAGCAGCTCCGAGGGCGGGGGGGGTGCCTACAATGAGCAGTTCTTC. The sequence joins TRBV5-4 to TRBJ2-1, and 9 bases in between align with TRBD2. CDR3 length: 17 amino acids, cysteine to phenylalanine. Only the CDR3 DNA is retained, 51 bases long and in frame from the first base. Reading the germline V gene (reference sequence) gives CDR1 SGHNT and CDR2 YYREEE. Trimmed from V: 3 bases; trimmed from J: 2 bases; junction bases lacking a gene match: 9.